The clone carrying this T cell receptor beta chain was seen only a few times. No antigen is known for it. The record originates from a study of beta chain features in type 1 diabetes. The study's findings and limits: An over-representation of cells with high TCR expression could result from cDNA sequencing.

The study reverse transcribed the entire isolated RNA, so it sequenced expressed TCRB transcripts. Here immunoSEQ multiplex PCR was the method, and the copy in TCRdb shows in-frame clones only, minus some. The profile shows more than 120,000 clones, about 10% of them singletons. Material: naive CD4+ T cells from blood. This clonotype originated in a man aged 18 to 30 in good health.

CDR3 amino acids: CASSLGGALADTQYF. In DNA, the CDR3 is TGCGCCAGCAGCTTGGGTGGGGCCTTGGCGGATACGCAGTATTTT. This sequence joins TRBV5-1 and TRBJ2-3, with D perhaps matching TRBD1 (5 bases). Germline-derived CDR1 and CDR2 are SGHRS and YFSETQ. V was cut by 0 bases and J by 6 bases, with 14 bases left in between. CDR3 length equals 15 residues.